The clone carrying this TCR beta chain has more than one count but fewer than ten. What it binds is unknown. These data belong to a study of CD8+CD57+ T cells in acquired aplastic anemia. Across the study: Yields of DNA that came from sorted CD4+ and CD8+ cells averaged about 3 ug.

The CDR3 consists of 12 residues. Trimming cost V 6 bases and J 6 bases, with 12 bases left between them. General study points: Significant differences in CD8+ Simpson's diversity were not observed between patients and controls. Common to patients and controls were 25 to 30 CD8+ CDR3 sequences.

It was genomic DNA that served as the template for profiling TCR beta VDJ and CDR3. One entry per CDR3 protein, called by TCRdb with MiXCR from the reads. The top ten hold around 42% of the sample, which has more than 150,000 distinct CDR3 sequences, roughly 64% seen once. The specimen sequenced was sorted CD4+, CD8+, or CD8+CD57+ T cells (not recorded which) from PBMCs. The chain employs TRBV12-3 or TRBV12-4 and TRBJ2-7; D is undetermined. The receptor's source is a human donor with severe aplastic anemia or a healthy control (not recorded which). In nucleotides, the CDR3 is TGTGCCAGCAGCGTTAATGGGCGCGAGCAGTACTTC. The encoded protein is CASSVNGREQYF.